A selection of T cell receptor beta chains follows, all from one sample in a study of blood T cell repertoires in COVID-19. The method was immunoSEQ multiplex PCR; TCRdb's version includes in-frame clones alone and lacks a portion of them. The sample has some 41,000 clones, 85% to 95% seen once; the top ten hold 4.5% to 7%. The sample comprised peripheral blood. The origin of the receptors is a human donor in a cohort sampled during active COVID-19. CDR3s include the opening cysteine and the closing phenylalanine or tryptophan. Each record gives: CDR3 protein, V gene, clone size, J gene. Size values are once, few and many counts, or a class for expanded clones, and some rows have none.

CASSKGMKEKLFF | TRBV18 | . | TRBJ1-4
CAWSVLAQNTEAFF | TRBV30 | . | TRBJ1-1
CASSPRQGANYEQYF | TRBV7-2 | once | TRBJ2-7
CASSPKVQREGLTDEQFF | TRBV18 | . | TRBJ2-1
CASSLGGAGYEQYF | TRBV7-3 | . | TRBJ2-7
CASSLGDIVAEQYF | TRBV7-2 | . | TRBJ2-7
CAWTLENEKLFF | TRBV30 | . | TRBJ1-4
CASSQDPGITEAFF | TRBV3-1/TRBV3-2 | . | TRBJ1-1
CATSRDRRGGLETQYF | TRBV15 | . | TRBJ2-5
CASSSGLPNTEAFF | TRBV5-4 | . | TRBJ1-1
CATSDPGRTDTQYF | TRBV24-1 | . | TRBJ2-3
CASSIGQGESDTQYF | TRBV11-3 | . | TRBJ2-3
CASSAYMSAFEYEQYF | TRBV14 | . | TRBJ2-7
CASSRWRELGEQFF | TRBV11-2 | . | TRBJ2-1
CASSLGEGLSASTDTQYF | TRBV7-8 | . | TRBJ2-3
CASSFSAGRVSVQNGYTF | TRBV27 | . | TRBJ1-2
CASSRRAQNQPQHF | TRBV7-2 | . | TRBJ1-5
CASSSGLAPLYEQYF | TRBV13 | . | TRBJ2-7
CASSAPGQGTRHREKLFF | TRBV14 | . | TRBJ1-4
CASSQDISIGGTSTDTQYF | TRBV4-2 | . | TRBJ2-3
CASSLGSSSSNEQFF | TRBV7-9 | once | TRBJ2-1
CASRWLEAFF | TRBV6-5 | . | TRBJ1-1
CASSLPLVFRGSTDTQYF | TRBV4-1 | . | TRBJ2-3
CASSSSYSYEQYF | TRBV7-2 | . | TRBJ2-7
CASSTGLDLYEQYF | TRBV5-4 | . | TRBJ2-7
CASSLGSGRSYNEQFF | TRBV5-1 | . | TRBJ2-1
CASSVRDTLSYEQYF | TRBV7-6 | . | TRBJ2-7
CASSQAAGGYEQYF | TRBV4-3 | . | TRBJ2-7
CASSPGTGYGYTF | TRBV27 | . | TRBJ1-2
CASLLAGQETQYF | TRBV7-9 | . | TRBJ2-5
CAWMRESYGYTF | TRBV30 | once | TRBJ1-2
CASSYGGDPVYEQYF | TRBV6-2/TRBV6-3 | once | TRBJ2-7
CASSQDPGGVNQPQHF | TRBV4-1 | few | TRBJ1-5
CASSDGTSGGSDTQYF | TRBV2 | . | TRBJ2-3